A single sample is the source of the 8 T cell receptor beta chains below, sequenced in a study of T cell repertoires in cytomegalovirus infection. TCRdb re-derived calls from the reads in MiXCR, one entry per CDR3 protein. The sample consists of around 530,000 distinct CDR3 sequences, 26% of them appearing once. Sample: PBMCs. The receptors were sampled from a human donor in good health (CMV status not recorded). Some clones in this sample may be carry-over from other donors' samples.

The genes are TRBV12-3 or TRBV12-4 and TRBJ1-5, with D perhaps matching TRBD1 (5 bases). Trimming left V 5 bases short and J 5 bases short, with 13 bases between. The CDR3 sequence is 14 residues long. CDR3 amino acids: CASSPGDSDQPQHF. DNA of the CDR3: TGTGCCAGCAGTCCCGGGGACTCTGATCAGCCCCAGCATTTT.

This clonotype was picked up a small number of times. This sequence joins TRBV24-1 and TRBJ2-5; tentatively, D is TRBD1 or TRBD2 (5 bases each). This CDR3 has 15 amino acids. Germline CDR1 KGHDR, CDR2 SFDVKD. Trimming took off 2 bases at V and 3 bases at J, with 12 bases between the two ends. The CDR3 region is CATSDYPGREETQYF. CDR3 coding DNA: TGTGCCACCAGTGATTACCCGGGACGGGAAGAGACCCAGTACTTC.

This chain connects TRBV6-2 or TRBV6-3 to TRBJ2-7, with TRBD2 matching 12 bases. The junction had 8 bases not matched to a gene; V was cut back by 5 bases and J by 6 bases. Germline V lookup: CDR1 MNHEY, CDR2 SVGEGT. The CDR3 spans 15 residues. This CDR3 is CASSNQLAGGGEQYF. In DNA form, the CDR3 reads TGTGCCAGCAGTAATCAACTAGCGGGAGGTGGCGAGCAGTACTTC.

The rearrangement joins TRBV30 to TRBJ1-2, with no clear D. The CDR3 has 15 residues. CDR1 and CDR2 from the germline V gene are GTSNPN and SVGIG (reference sequence). V was trimmed by 4 bases and J by 6 bases, leaving 21 bases between them. CDR3 loop: CAWTTQASQGHGYTF. In DNA, the CDR3 is TGTGCCTGGACTACTCAAGCCAGCCAAGGGCATGGCTACACCTTC.

The sample holds a few counts of this clonotype. The rearrangement joins TRBV7-2 to TRBJ2-3, with a tentative D call TRBD2 (6 bases). Germline lookup yields CDR1 SGHTA and CDR2 FQGNSA. The CDR3 extends over 15 amino acids. V was clipped by 6 bases and J by 0 bases, with 13 bases between them. As DNA, the CDR3 is TGTGCCAGCAGACAGACGGGAGCTAGCACAGATACGCAGTATTTT. It codes for CASRQTGASTDTQYF. Full variable domain (outside the CDR3, taken from reference TRBV7-2 and TRBJ2-3): GAGVSQSPSNKVTEKGKDVELRCDPISGHTALYWYRQSLGQGLEFLIYFQGNSAPDKSGLPSDRFSAERTGGSVSTLTIQRTQQEDSAVYLCASRQTGASTDTQYFGPGTRLTVL.

The V and J genes are TRBV28 and TRBJ1-6; D not resolved. Trimming cost V 6 bases and J 11 bases, with 14 bases left between them. There are 13 residues in the CDR3. Germline CDR1 is MDHEN and CDR2 is SYDVKM. Here the CDR3 reads CASRTPGGTPLHF. The DNA for the CDR3 is TGTGCCAGCAGGACCCCCGGCGGGACACCCCTCCACTTT.

This clonotype showed up just a few times. J is TRBJ1-4 and V is TRBV29-1; 7 positions agree with TRBD1. The junction had 4 bases not matched to a gene; V was cut back by 4 bases and J by 5 bases. Germline-derived CDR1 and CDR2 are SQVTM and ANQGSEA. This CDR3 has 13 amino acids. The CDR3 loop reads CSVGDRSNEKLFF. The CDR3 coding sequence is TGCAGCGTTGGGGACAGAAGCAATGAAAAACTGTTTTTT.

The genes are TRBV19 and TRBJ1-2; D gene uncertain. CDR3 size: 15 residues. Germline-derived CDR1 and CDR2 are LNHDA and SQIVND (reference sequence). The V and J ends lost 7 bases and 4 bases respectively, with 19 bases between them. The CDR3 sequence: CASIPSGGLVYGYTF. CDR3 coding DNA: TGTGCCAGTATCCCGTCAGGCGGATTGGTCTATGGCTACACCTTC.